This T cell receptor beta chain was identified in a study of CD8+ T cells in alopecia areata (dated by TCRdb to the late 2010s). The study in broad terms: The treated patients took part in an open-label pilot trial in which moderate-to-severe alopecia areata was treated with oral tofacitinib at 5 to 10 mg twice daily. Scalp clonality was compared among normal scalp (n=4), patchy alopecia areata scalp (n=8), and alopecia totalis/universalis scalp (n=8). Amplification of TCRbeta CDR3 regions was done by immunoSEQ multiplex PCR using 35 Vbeta forward primers and 13 Jbeta reverse primers. Scalp tissue and sorted CD4+ and CD8+ peripheral blood T cells from patchy and totalis/universalis alopecia areata patients and from healthy controls were covered by human TCRbeta sequencing. RNA came from the PAXgene miRNA kit for fixed scalp, the miRNeasy kit for PBMCs, and the RNeasy kit for mouse skin. Patients stayed on tofacitinib for 6 to 18 months and then had 6 months of follow-up off drug so that delayed response and recurrence could be assessed. The study used high-throughput TCRbeta sequencing to examine T cell clonal expansion in alopecia areata, in both the C3H/HeJ mouse model and human patients. Biopsies were taken from tofacitinib-treated patients at baseline and again at 4 and 24 weeks into treatment, and several of those patients also had a later scalp biopsy.

Library construction relied on the immunoSEQ multiplex PCR assay. To provide template for TCR sequencing, every sample had RNA extracted and reverse transcribed into cDNA. SuperScript III was used to make first-strand cDNA, primed with a 2:1 mix of oligo-dT and random hexamers. A synthetic immune receptor repertoire was used to gauge amplification bias, and whatever bias remained was removed computationally. On the study's bioinformatics: After raw reads were preprocessed to remove errors, the CDR3 was defined following IMGT conventions as running from the conserved cysteine to phenylalanine. To get clonality, Shannon entropy was normalized by log2 of the number of productive unique TCRs and the result was subtracted from 1. Scalp TCRbeta sequences were cross-referenced with sorted blood CD4 and CD8 repertoires so that the CD4 or CD8 identity of scalp clones could be inferred. The immuneACCESS repertoire file appears here via TCRdb, limited to in-frame rearrangements. These files lack a portion of the clones; in checked studies, under half of the deficit traces to unresolved V genes, and the cause of the others is not known. That table gives V, J and clone size, and the DNA gave D and trimming. The sample has 200,000 to 250,000 clones on record, 67% of them singletons. Jointly, the top ten make up approximately 1.2% of the sample.

The sample's time point label, decoded: baseline before oral tofacitinib. Lesional scalp punch biopsies and peripheral blood were obtained from alopecia areata patients. PBMCs were isolated by density centrifugation and stained for CD3, CD4 and CD8, and CD4+ and CD8+ T cells were sorted on a FACSAria. A distance of 12 bases separates the germline ends of V and J, which lose 3 bases and 5 bases respectively. Including cysteine and phenylalanine, the CDR3 has 14 amino acids. Kept here is only the CDR3 DNA, which spans 42 bases and is read in frame from base 1. Sequences LGHNT (CDR1) and FRNRAP (CDR2) are obtained from the germline V gene. To note about this clone: This receptor's antigen is unknown. Per-nucleotide qualities are absent, and no much larger clonotype sits a single base away.

The research as a whole found: Resident alphabeta T cells in normal human skin are also sequenced, complicating scalp TCR repertoire analysis, unlike mouse skin dominated by gammadelta T cells. Compared with mice, TCR sequences shared between patients were less clear, possibly partly because of HLA diversity across the patient population. Higher clonality and more expanded CD8+ clones were observed in lesional scalp than in normal scalp, particularly in alopecia totalis/universalis, a finding suggestive of antigenic drive.

This sequence originates from a human donor with alopecia areata. This material consisted of CD4+ T cells sorted from blood, taken at week 0. The V gene is TRBV12-5 and the J gene is TRBJ2-3; possibly the D gene is TRBD1, per 6 matching bases. The CDR3 here reads CASGFPQGGDTQYF. The DNA is as follows: TGTGCTAGTGGTTTCCCACAGGGTGGAGATACGCAGTATTTT.